This T cell receptor (beta chain) was captured by sequencing in a study of T-cell memory formation after mild COVID-19. In the study overall: There were largely donor-specific TCR clusters.

This clonotype has a handful of counts. Antigen: not known. TCRdb fed the 5' RACE reads into MiXCR, producing one record per CDR3 protein. The table includes hundreds of thousands of distinct CDR3 sequences, roughly 21% detected once. Study-level findings and limits: The study detected some responding clones in pre-infection memory, suggesting cross-reactive memory joined.

The sequence came from an adult woman who had mild COVID-19 (a few samples of this study predate the infection). Cell type and time point are not known. The sequenced sample was PBMCs or a T cell subset sorted from them (not recorded which).

The CDR3 region has the DNA TGCAGTGCTTCGACGGTGAACACTGAAGCTTTCTTT. Its protein is CSASTVNTEAFF. This chain links TRBV20-1 with TRBJ1-1; D is uncertain. The V gene lost 5 bases and the J gene lost 0 bases, with 7 bases spanning the gap. Looked up from germline, CDR1 is DFQATT and CDR2 is SNEGSKA (reference sequence). The CDR3 covers 12 residues.